A selection of T cell receptor beta chains follows, all from one sample in a study of molecular identifiers for immune sequencing clone quantification. MiXCR, applied by TCRdb to the PCR reads, yields one record per CDR3 protein. The sample has around 70,000 distinct CDR3 sequences; approximately 18% are singletons. Sequencing was performed on naive CD8+ T cells from blood, with Jurkat cell RNA spiked in. The receptors were sampled from a human donor in good health. Some libraries in this study had Jurkat cell RNA spiked in. Both conserved end residues are part of each CDR3. Each record gives: J gene, clone size, V gene, D gene, CDR3 DNA, CDR3 protein. The D gene is left open where the match is weak. Rows may omit the clone size; those that give it use once, few, many or a size class.

>TRBJ2-2|-|TRBV24-1|-
TGTGCCACCAGTGACTGGGACACGGAGCTGTTTTTT
CATSDWDTELFF
>TRBJ2-7|many|TRBV7-9|-
TGTGCCAGCAGCTTAGCGCTGGGCCAATACTCGGGCGAGCAGTACTTC
CASSLALGQYSGEQYF
>TRBJ2-1|-|TRBV6-5|-
TGTGCCAGCAGTTACTCCGGAGGGGTCATACACAATGAGCAGTTCTTC
CASSYSGGVIHNEQFF
>TRBJ1-1|many|TRBV13|-
TGTGCCAGCAGCTTAAAACAGGTGGGGCTTGGCACTGAAGCTTTCTTT
CASSLKQVGLGTEAFF
>TRBJ1-4|many|TRBV6-5|-
TGTGCCAGCAGTACAGGAGGAACTAATGAAAAACTGTTTTTT
CASSTGGTNEKLFF
>TRBJ2-7|many|TRBV2|TRBD2
TGTGCCAGCAGTGTCACTAGCGGGTCCTACGAGCAGTACTTC
CASSVTSGSYEQYF
>TRBJ2-1|-|TRBV4-2|TRBD2
TGTGCCAGCAGCCAATTGGGGACTAGCGGGAGCGGATCCTACAATGAACAGTTCTTC
CASSQLGTSGSGSYNEQFF
>TRBJ2-1|many|TRBV5-6|-
TGTGCCAGCAGCTTGGAGGGGCTCTCCTACAATGAGCAGTTCTTC
CASSLEGLSYNEQFF
>TRBJ2-3|many|TRBV15|TRBD1
TGTGCCACCATGGGACAGGGGTTAACAGATACGCAGTATTTT
CATMGQGLTDTQYF
>TRBJ1-1|-|TRBV10-3|-
TGTGCCACCAGTGAGTCCGGCCCCTACACCGAAGCTTTCTTT
CATSESGPYTEAFF
>TRBJ1-4|many|TRBV29-1|-
TGCAGCGTTGTAGAGCCAACTAATGAAAAACTGTTTTTT
CSVVEPTNEKLFF
>TRBJ1-5|few|TRBV12-3/TRBV12-4|-
TGTGCCAGCAGTCTATACAGGGCATGGGATCAGCCCCAGCATTTT
CASSLYRAWDQPQHF
>TRBJ2-7|many|TRBV6-2/TRBV6-3|TRBD2
TGTGCCAGCAGCCGGGAGGGGGCCATCCTAGCGGGACGGAGCCTCTACGAGCAGTGCTTC
CASSREGAILAGRSLYEQCF
>TRBJ2-3|many|TRBV6-2/TRBV6-3|-
TGTGCCAGCAGTCCCGGGACTCTCCCTTCCACAGATACGCAGTATTTT
CASSPGTLPSTDTQYF
>TRBJ2-4|many|TRBV20-1|TRBD1
TGCAGTGCTAGCCCGGGACAGGGCAACATTCAGTACTTC
CSASPGQGNIQYF
>TRBJ1-1|-|TRBV12-3/TRBV12-4|-
TGTGTCAGCAGTTTTTGGGGAATGAACACTGAAGCTTTCTTT
CVSSFWGMNTEAFF